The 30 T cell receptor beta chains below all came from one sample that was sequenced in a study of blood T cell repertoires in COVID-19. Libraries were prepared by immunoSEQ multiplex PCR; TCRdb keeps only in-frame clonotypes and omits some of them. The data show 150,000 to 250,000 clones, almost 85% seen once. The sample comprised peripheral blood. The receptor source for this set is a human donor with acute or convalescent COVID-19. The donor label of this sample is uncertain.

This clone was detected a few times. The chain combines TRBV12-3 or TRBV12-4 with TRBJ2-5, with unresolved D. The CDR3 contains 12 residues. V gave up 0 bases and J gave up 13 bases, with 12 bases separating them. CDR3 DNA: TGTGCCAGCAGTTTAGCTGACTTGGTAGCGTACTTC. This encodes CASSLADLVAYF.

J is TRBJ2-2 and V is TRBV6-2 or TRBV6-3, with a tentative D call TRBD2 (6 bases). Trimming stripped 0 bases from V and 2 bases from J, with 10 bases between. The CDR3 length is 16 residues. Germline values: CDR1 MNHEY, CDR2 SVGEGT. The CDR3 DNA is TGTGCCAGCAGTTACTCGTTGCGGGACAACACCGGGGAGCTGTTTTTT. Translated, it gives CASSYSLRDNTGELFF.

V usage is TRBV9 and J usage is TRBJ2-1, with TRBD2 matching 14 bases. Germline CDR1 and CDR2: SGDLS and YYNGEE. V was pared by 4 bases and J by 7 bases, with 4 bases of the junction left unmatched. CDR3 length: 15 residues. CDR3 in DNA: TGTGCCAGCAGCAATGGACTAGCGGGAGGAAATGAGCAGTTCTTC. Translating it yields CASSNGLAGGNEQFF.

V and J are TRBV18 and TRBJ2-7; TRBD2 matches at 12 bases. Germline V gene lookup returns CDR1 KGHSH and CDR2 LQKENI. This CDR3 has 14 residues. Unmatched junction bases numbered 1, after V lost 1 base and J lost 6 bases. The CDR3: CASSPLLAGGEQYF. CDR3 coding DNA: TGTGCCAGCTCACCACTACTAGCGGGAGGCGAGCAGTACTTC.

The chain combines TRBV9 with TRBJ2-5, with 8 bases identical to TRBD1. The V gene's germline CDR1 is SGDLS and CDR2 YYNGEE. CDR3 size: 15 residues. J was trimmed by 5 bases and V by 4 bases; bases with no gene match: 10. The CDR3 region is CASSTRQGSRETQYF. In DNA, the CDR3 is TGTGCCAGCAGCACCCGACAGGGGTCGAGGGAGACCCAGTACTTC.

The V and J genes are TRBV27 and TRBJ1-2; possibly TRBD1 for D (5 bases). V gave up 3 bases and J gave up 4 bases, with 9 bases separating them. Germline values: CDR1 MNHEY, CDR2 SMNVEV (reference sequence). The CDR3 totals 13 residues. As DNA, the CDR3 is TGTGCCAGCAGTTTCGGGGGGAGCTATGGCTACACCTTC. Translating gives CASSFGGSYGYTF.

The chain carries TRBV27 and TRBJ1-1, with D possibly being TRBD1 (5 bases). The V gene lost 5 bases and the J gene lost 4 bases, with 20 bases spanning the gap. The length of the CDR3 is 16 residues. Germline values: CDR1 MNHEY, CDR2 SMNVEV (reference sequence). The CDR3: CASSAVGPRLSTEAFF. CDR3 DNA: TGTGCCAGCAGTGCGGTGGGGCCTCGTCTTTCCACTGAAGCTTTCTTT.

CDR3 coding DNA: TGTGCCAGCAGCCAAGATAACAGGAAAAATAGCAATCAGCCCCAGCATTTT. Its protein product is CASSQDNRKNSNQPQHF. The V call is TRBV14, the J call TRBJ1-5; D is possibly TRBD1 (5 bases). This CDR3 is 17 amino acids long. CDR1 is SGHDN and CDR2 is FVKESK in the germline V gene. Trimming left V 0 bases short and J 0 bases short, with 12 bases between.

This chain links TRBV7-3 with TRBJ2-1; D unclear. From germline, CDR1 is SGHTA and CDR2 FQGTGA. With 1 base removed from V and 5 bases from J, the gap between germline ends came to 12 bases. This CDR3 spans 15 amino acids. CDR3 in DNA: TGTGCCAGCAGCTTAATCGGAACAGCTCACAATGAGCAGTTCTTC. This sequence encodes CASSLIGTAHNEQFF. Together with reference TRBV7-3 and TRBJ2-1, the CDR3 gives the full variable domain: GAGVSQTPSNKVTEKGKYVELRCDPISGHTALYWYRQSLGQGPEFLIYFQGTGAADDSGLPNDRFFAVRPEGSVSTLKIQRTERGDSAVYLCASSLIGTAHNEQFFGPGTRLTVL.

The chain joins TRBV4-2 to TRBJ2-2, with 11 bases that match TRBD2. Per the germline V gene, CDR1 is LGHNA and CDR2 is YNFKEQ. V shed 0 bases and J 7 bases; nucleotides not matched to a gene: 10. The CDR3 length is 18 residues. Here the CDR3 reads CASSQEWAGLAGYGELFF. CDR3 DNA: TGTGCCAGCAGCCAAGAGTGGGCCGGACTAGCGGGTTACGGGGAGCTGTTTTTT.

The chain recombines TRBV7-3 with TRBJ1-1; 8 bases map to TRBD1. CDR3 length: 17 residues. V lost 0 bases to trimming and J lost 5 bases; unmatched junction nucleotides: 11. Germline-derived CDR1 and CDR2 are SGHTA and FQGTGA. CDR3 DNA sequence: TGTGCCAGCAGCTTAACGAGGACAGGGACCTCGGGTACTGAAGCTTTCTTT. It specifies CASSLTRTGTSGTEAFF.

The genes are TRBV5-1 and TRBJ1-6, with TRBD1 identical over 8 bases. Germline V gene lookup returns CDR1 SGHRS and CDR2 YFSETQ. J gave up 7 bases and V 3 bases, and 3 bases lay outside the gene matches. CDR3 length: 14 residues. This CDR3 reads CASSSGGWNSPLHF. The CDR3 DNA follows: TGCGCCAGCAGCTCAGGGGGCTGGAATTCACCCCTCCACTTT.

CDR3 residues: CSASQGAGTEAFF. The CDR3 region has the DNA TGCAGTGCTAGTCAGGGGGCGGGGACTGAAGCTTTCTTT. The chain employs TRBV20-1 and TRBJ1-1; 8 bases match TRBD1. The CDR3 has 13 amino acids. The germline CDR1 and CDR2 sequences are DFQATT and SNEGSKA (reference sequence). V was pared by 3 bases and J by 5 bases, with 5 bases of the junction left unmatched.

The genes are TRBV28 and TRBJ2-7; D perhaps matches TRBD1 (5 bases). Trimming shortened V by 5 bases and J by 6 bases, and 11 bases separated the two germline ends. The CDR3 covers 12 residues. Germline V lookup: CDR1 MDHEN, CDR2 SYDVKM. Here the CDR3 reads CASSPGYGEQYF. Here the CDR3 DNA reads TGTGCCAGCAGTCCAGGGTATGGCGAGCAGTACTTC.

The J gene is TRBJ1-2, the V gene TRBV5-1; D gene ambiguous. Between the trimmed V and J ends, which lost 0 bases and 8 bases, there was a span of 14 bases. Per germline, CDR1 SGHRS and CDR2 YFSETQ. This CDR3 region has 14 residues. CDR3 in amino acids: CASSLEGSPGGYTF. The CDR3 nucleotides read TGCGCCAGCAGCTTGGAAGGTTCTCCGGGGGGCTACACCTTC.

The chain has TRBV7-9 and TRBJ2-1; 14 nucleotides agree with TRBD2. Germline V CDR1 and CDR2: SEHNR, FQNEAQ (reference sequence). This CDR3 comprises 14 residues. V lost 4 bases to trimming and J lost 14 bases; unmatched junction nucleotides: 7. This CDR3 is CASSSGTSGSRKFF. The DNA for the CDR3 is TGTGCCAGCAGCTCCGGGACTAGCGGGAGTAGAAAGTTCTTC.

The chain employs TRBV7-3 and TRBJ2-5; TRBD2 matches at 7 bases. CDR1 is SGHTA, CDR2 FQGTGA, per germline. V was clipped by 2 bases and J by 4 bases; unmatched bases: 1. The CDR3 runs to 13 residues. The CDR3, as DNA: TGTGCCAGCAGCTTAGGCGGGAGAGAGACCCAGTACTTC. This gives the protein CASSLGGRETQYF.

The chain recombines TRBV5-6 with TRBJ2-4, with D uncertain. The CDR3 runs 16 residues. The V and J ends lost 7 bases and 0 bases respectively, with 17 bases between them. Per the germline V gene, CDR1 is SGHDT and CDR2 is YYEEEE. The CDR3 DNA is TGTGCCAGCGCTTCCGTGGGCCCAGTAGCCAAAAACATTCAGTACTTC. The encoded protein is CASASVGPVAKNIQYF.

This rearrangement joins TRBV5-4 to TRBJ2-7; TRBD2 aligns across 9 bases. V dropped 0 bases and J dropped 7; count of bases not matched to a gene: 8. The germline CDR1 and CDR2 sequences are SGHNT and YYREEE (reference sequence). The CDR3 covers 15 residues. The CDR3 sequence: CASSLEVSGGMEQYF. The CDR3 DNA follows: TGTGCCAGCAGCTTGGAGGTTAGCGGGGGCATGGAGCAGTACTTC.

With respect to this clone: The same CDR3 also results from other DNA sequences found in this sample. The DNA for the CDR3 is TGTGCCAGCAGTTACTCTCAGGGAGGCACTGAAGCTTTCTTT. It codes for CASSYSQGGTEAFF. The rearrangement joins TRBV6-5 to TRBJ1-1, with a weak D call TRBD1 (5 bases). Germline-derived CDR1 and CDR2 are MNHEY and SVGAGI. The V gene lost 0 bases and the J gene lost 4 bases, with 9 bases spanning the gap. This CDR3 comprises 14 residues.

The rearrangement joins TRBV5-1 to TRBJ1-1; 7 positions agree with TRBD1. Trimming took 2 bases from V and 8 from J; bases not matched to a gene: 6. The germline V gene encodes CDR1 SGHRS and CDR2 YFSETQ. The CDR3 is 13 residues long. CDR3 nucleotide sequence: TGCGCCAGCAGCTTTGGGCGACAGGGAGAAGCTTTCTTT. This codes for CASSFGRQGEAFF.

The CDR3 DNA is TGCGCCAGCAGCTCAACCTCGACAGGGAGTGAAGCTTTCTTT. Translated, it gives CASSSTSTGSEAFF. This chain uses TRBV5-1 with TRBJ1-1; 7 bases fit TRBD1. CDR1 is SGHRS, CDR2 YFSETQ, per germline. Unmatched junction bases numbered 9, after V lost 3 bases and J lost 7 bases. There are 14 residues in the CDR3.

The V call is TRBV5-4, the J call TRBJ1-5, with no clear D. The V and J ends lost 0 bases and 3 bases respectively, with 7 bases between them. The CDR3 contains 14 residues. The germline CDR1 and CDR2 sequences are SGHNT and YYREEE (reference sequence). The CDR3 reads CASSLDQANQPQHF. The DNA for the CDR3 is TGTGCCAGCAGCTTGGACCAGGCCAATCAGCCCCAGCATTTT. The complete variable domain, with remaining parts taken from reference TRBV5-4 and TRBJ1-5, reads ETGVTQSPTHLIKTRGQQVTLRCSSQSGHNTVSWYQQALGQGPQFIFQYYREEENGRGNFPPRFSGLQFPNYSSELNVNALELDDSALYLCASSLDQANQPQHFGDGTRLSIL.

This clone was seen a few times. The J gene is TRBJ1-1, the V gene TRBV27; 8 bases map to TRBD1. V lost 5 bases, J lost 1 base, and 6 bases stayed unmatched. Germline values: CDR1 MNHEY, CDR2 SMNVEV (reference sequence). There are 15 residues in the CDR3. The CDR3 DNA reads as TGTGCCAGCAGTACCGACAGGGGAGGGAACACTGAAGCTTTCTTT. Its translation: CASSTDRGGNTEAFF.

The CDR3 spells CAISEPESRGYYNEQFF. CDR3 sequence (DNA): TGTGCCATCAGTGAGCCCGAGTCGCGGGGGTATTACAATGAGCAGTTCTTC. This chain connects TRBV10-3 to TRBJ2-1; 7 bases map to TRBD2. V lost 2 bases to trimming and J lost 4 bases; unmatched junction nucleotides: 11. Per the germline V gene, CDR1 is ENHRY and CDR2 is SYGVKD. This CDR3 region has 17 residues.

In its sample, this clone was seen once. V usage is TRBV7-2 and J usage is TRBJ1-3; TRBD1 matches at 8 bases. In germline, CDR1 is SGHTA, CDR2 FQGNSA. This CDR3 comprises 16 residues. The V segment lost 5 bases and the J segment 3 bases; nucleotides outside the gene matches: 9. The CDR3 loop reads CASSPRTGRVGNTIYF. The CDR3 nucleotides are TGTGCCAGCAGCCCACGGACAGGGCGGGTTGGAAACACCATATATTTT. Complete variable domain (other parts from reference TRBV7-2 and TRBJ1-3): GAGVSQSPSNKVTEKGKDVELRCDPISGHTALYWYRQSLGQGLEFLIYFQGNSAPDKSGLPSDRFSAERTGGSVSTLTIQRTQQEDSAVYLCASSPRTGRVGNTIYFGEGSWLTVV.

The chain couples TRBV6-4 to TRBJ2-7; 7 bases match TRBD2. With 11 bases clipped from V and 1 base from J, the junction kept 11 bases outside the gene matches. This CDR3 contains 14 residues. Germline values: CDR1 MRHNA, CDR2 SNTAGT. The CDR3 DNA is TGTGCCTGTCTTAGCGGGCAATTATCCTACGAGCAGTACTTC. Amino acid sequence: CACLSGQLSYEQYF.

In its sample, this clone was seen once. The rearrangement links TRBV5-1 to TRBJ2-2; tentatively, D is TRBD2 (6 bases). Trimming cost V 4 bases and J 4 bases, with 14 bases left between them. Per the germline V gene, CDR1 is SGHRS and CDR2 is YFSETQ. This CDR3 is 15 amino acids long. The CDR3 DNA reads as TGCGCCAGCAGCCTATCTAGCGTCCCCACCGGGGAGCTGTTTTTT. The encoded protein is CASSLSSVPTGELFF.

The CDR3 region is CASSLTFATGEQYF. CDR3 DNA sequence: TGCGCCAGCAGCTTGACTTTCGCGACGGGCGAGCAGTACTTC. The V gene is TRBV5-1, the J gene TRBJ2-7; D gene ambiguous. Trimming stripped 1 base from V and 6 bases from J, with 14 bases between. Looked up from germline, CDR1 is SGHRS and CDR2 is YFSETQ. CDR3 length: 14 amino acids. Based on the CDR3 plus reference TRBV5-1 and TRBJ2-7, the full variable domain is KAGVTQTPRYLIKTRGQQVTLSCSPISGHRSVSWYQQTPGQGLQFLFEYFSETQRNKGNFPGRFSGRQFSNSRSEMNVSTLELGDSALYLCASSLTFATGEQYFGPGTRLTVT.

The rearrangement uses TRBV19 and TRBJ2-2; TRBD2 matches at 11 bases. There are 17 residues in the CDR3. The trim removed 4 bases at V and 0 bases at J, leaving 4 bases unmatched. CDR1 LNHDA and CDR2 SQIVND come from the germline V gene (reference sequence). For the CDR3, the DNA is TGTGCCAGTAGTAACCTGGGACTAGCGGCGAACACCGGGGAGCTGTTTTTT. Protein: CASSNLGLAANTGELFF.